These 19 T cell receptor beta chains were all obtained from the same sample, sequenced in a study of identical twins. One entry per CDR3 protein, called by TCRdb with MiXCR from the 5' RACE reads. Among 250,000 or so distinct CDR3 sequences listed, approximately 6.8% were seen once. The sample was also reused in another study, on yellow fever vaccine responses in identical twins.

Sequencing was carried out using CD8+ T cells sorted from blood. All receptors come from a woman under 30 in good health.

The sample holds a few counts of this clonotype. The chain combines TRBV6-1 with TRBJ2-7, with D perhaps matching TRBD1 (5 bases). Looked up from germline, CDR1 is MNHNS and CDR2 is SASEGT. Trimming left V 4 bases short and J 1 base short, with 11 bases between. The CDR3 is 14 residues long. DNA of the CDR3: TGTGCCAGCAGTGGCCGACAGCTGTCCTACGAGCAGTACGTC. Its translation: CASSGRQLSYEQYV.

This clonotype was observed at least ten times. The V gene is TRBV15, the J gene TRBJ2-5; tentatively, D is TRBD2 (5 bases). V lost 1 base and J 2 bases, leaving 11 bases between the germline ends. Germline assignment: CDR1 LNHNV and CDR2 YYDKDF (reference sequence). The CDR3 is 15 residues long. For the CDR3, the DNA is TGTGCCACCAGCAGAGTGCGGGCGATACAAGAGACCCAGTACTTC. Its protein is CATSRVRAIQETQYF.

In its sample, this clonotype was seen once. The chain uses TRBV7-9 and TRBJ2-3; possible D gene TRBD2, 6 bases. CDR1 is SEHNR and CDR2 is FQNEAQ in the germline V gene (reference sequence). V gave up 5 bases and J gave up 5 bases, with 20 bases separating them. This CDR3 has 16 residues. The CDR3 reads CASSDTSSYSGDTQYF. CDR3 DNA sequence: TGTGCCAGCAGCGATACTAGCTCGTACTCCGGAGATACGCAGTATTTT.

A few counts support this clonotype. The chain couples TRBV4-2 to TRBJ1-2; 9 bases match TRBD1. Germline assignment: CDR1 LGHNA and CDR2 YNFKEQ. The V segment lost 0 bases and the J segment 4 bases; nucleotides outside the gene matches: 6. The CDR3 consists of 16 residues. The CDR3 is CASSQDRTGAGYGYTF. DNA of the CDR3: TGTGCCAGCAGCCAAGATAGGACAGGGGCTGGCTATGGCTACACCTTC.

This clonotype was seen ten or more times. The chain uses TRBV7-9 and TRBJ2-5; 9 positions match TRBD2. J was trimmed by 0 bases and V by 5 bases; bases with no gene match: 4. This CDR3 region has 15 residues. The germline V gene has CDR1 SEHNR and CDR2 FQNEAQ (reference sequence). The CDR3, as DNA: TGTGCCAGCAGCCCCAGACTAGCGGACCAAGAGACCCAGTACTTC. It yields the protein CASSPRLADQETQYF.

The V and J genes are TRBV5-1 and TRBJ1-2; D is undetermined. V was cut by 5 bases and J by 4 bases, with 12 bases left in between. There are 13 residues in the CDR3. CDR1 SGHRS and CDR2 YFSETQ come from the germline V gene. CDR3: CASREGKGYGYTF. The CDR3 nucleotides are TGCGCCAGCAGGGAGGGTAAGGGCTATGGCTACACCTTC.

The chain is built from TRBV5-1 and TRBJ2-7; the D gene is possibly TRBD2 (7 bases). CDR1 and CDR2 (germline): SGHRS, YFSETQ. This CDR3 is built from 15 residues. Trimming stripped 0 bases from V and 3 bases from J, with 13 bases between. For the CDR3, the DNA is TGCGCCAGCAGCTTGGGAGGGGGGGGCCTCTACGAGCAGTACGTC. The encoded protein is CASSLGGGGLYEQYV.

This clonotype was recorded a few times. The chain uses TRBV10-2 and TRBJ1-2; D is uncertain. From germline, CDR1 is WSHSY and CDR2 SAAADI. The CDR3 has 13 amino acids. V gave up 9 bases and J gave up 7 bases, with 18 bases separating them. The CDR3 bases are TGCGCCAGTCCCTGGAGTCCCAGCAGTGGCTACACCTTC. It translates to CASPWSPSSGYTF.

This chain joins TRBV10-3 and TRBJ2-3, with D possibly being TRBD1 or TRBD2 (5 bases each). V was pared by 10 bases and J by 0 bases, with 14 bases between. This CDR3 spans 14 amino acids. The germline V gene has CDR1 ENHRY and CDR2 SYGVKD. For the CDR3, the DNA is TGTGCCACCAACGGGGCGGGCAGCACAGATACGCAGTATTTT. As protein: CATNGAGSTDTQYF.

This rearrangement joins TRBV19 to TRBJ2-7, with 8 bases lining up with TRBD2. This CDR3 is built from 14 residues. Trimming cost V 5 bases and J 3 bases; bases outside gene matches: 6. Germline CDR1 is LNHDA and CDR2 is SQIVND (reference sequence). The CDR3: CASSLGTRDYEQYF. In nucleotides, the CDR3 is TGTGCCAGTAGTTTGGGGACTAGAGACTACGAGCAGTACTTC.

This clonotype has a count of ten or more. The chain links TRBV7-9 to TRBJ2-7; D may be TRBD2 (5 bases). Trimming pared 4 bases from V and 2 bases from J, leaving 12 bases between. The CDR3 loop spans 14 amino acids. CDR1 SEHNR and CDR2 FQNEAQ come from the germline V gene (reference sequence). CDR3 in amino acids: CASSSPTRTYEQYF. The CDR3, as DNA: TGTGCCAGCAGCTCGCCTACTAGAACCTACGAGCAGTACTTC.

The table lists this clonotype with a few counts. The CDR3 is CSARDGSGHQPQHF. CDR3 nucleotide sequence: TGCAGTGCTAGAGATGGGTCGGGGCATCAGCCCCAGCATTTT. V gene TRBV20-1 combines with J gene TRBJ1-5; TRBD1 is a possible D gene (5 bases). The CDR3 runs 14 residues. V was clipped by 0 bases and J by 5 bases, with 11 bases between them. Germline-derived CDR1 and CDR2 are DFQATT and SNEGSKA (reference sequence).

The gene calls are TRBV7-9 and TRBJ2-5; D tentatively reads TRBD1 or TRBD2 (5 bases each). Trimming stripped 5 bases from V and 0 bases from J, with 13 bases between. The CDR3 is 15 residues long. Germline V gene lookup returns CDR1 SEHNR and CDR2 FQNEAQ (reference sequence). CDR3 sequence reads: CASSPNWGNQETQYF. The DNA of the CDR3 is TGTGCCAGCAGCCCAAACTGGGGGAACCAAGAGACCCAGTACTTC.

The chain uses TRBV28 and TRBJ2-7, with 9 bases matching TRBD2. Germline V CDR1 and CDR2: MDHEN, SYDVKM. The CDR3 runs 15 residues. V gave up 2 bases and J gave up 6 bases; unmatched junction bases: 8. The CDR3 region is CASSLPTAGGLEQYF. The CDR3 DNA is TGTGCCAGCAGTTTACCCACAGCGGGAGGTCTCGAGCAGTACTTC.

This clonotype was seen a handful of times. The chain links TRBV4-1 to TRBJ1-1, with TRBD1 identical over 8 bases. Trimming at V came to 1 base and at J to 4 bases, leaving 8 bases not matched to a gene. The germline V gene encodes CDR1 MGHRA and CDR2 YSYEKL. The CDR3 is made up of 16 amino acids. The CDR3, as DNA: TGCGCCAGCAGCCAAGTGTCAGGGGGCAGGATCACTGAAGCTTTCTTT. Translating gives CASSQVSGGRITEAFF.

The J gene is TRBJ2-7, the V gene TRBV4-1; the match to TRBD1 covers 7 bases. The CDR3 has 14 amino acids. The J segment lost 2 bases and the V segment lost 4 bases, leaving 5 bases of the junction unmatched. Per the germline V gene, CDR1 is MGHRA and CDR2 is YSYEKL. CDR3 amino acids: CASSPTGFPYEQYF. As DNA, the CDR3 is TGCGCCAGCAGCCCGACAGGGTTTCCCTACGAGCAGTACTTC.

This clonotype was counted between two and nine times. The gene calls are TRBV24-1 and TRBJ2-2; D possibly corresponds to TRBD1 (5 bases). Germline values: CDR1 KGHDR, CDR2 SFDVKD. V lost 1 base to trimming and J lost 2 bases, with 10 bases between them. This CDR3 spans 16 amino acids. The CDR3 region is CATSDLKGINTGELFF. The CDR3 DNA sequence: TGTGCCACCAGTGATTTAAAGGGGATTAACACCGGGGAGCTGTTTTTT.

V gene TRBV12-3 or TRBV12-4 combines with J gene TRBJ2-1, with 10 positions matching TRBD2. Losses at the gene ends were 3 bases for V and 8 bases for J; bases not matched to a gene: 10. The CDR3 spans 16 residues. The CDR3 bases are TGTGCCAGCAGTTTCTTCTCTAGCGGGAGAGGCGATGAGCAGTTCTTC. Amino acid sequence: CASSFFSSGRGDEQFF.

The rearrangement joins TRBV7-3 to TRBJ2-2; no clear D. This CDR3 contains 17 residues. The germline CDR1 and CDR2 sequences are SGHTA and FQGTGA. Trimming removed 5 bases from V and 0 bases from J, with 16 bases in between. CDR3 residues: CASSPQTTDANTGELFF. As DNA, the CDR3 is TGTGCCAGCAGCCCCCAAACGACGGACGCGAACACCGGGGAGCTGTTTTTT.